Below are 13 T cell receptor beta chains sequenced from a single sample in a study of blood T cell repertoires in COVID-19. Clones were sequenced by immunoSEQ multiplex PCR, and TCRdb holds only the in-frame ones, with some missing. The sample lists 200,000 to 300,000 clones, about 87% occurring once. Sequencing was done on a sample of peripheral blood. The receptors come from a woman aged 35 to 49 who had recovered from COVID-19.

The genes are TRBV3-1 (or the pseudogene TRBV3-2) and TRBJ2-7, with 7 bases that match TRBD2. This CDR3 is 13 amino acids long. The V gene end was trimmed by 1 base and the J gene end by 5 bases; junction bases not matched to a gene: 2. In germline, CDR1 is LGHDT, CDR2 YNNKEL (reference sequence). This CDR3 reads CASSQGTSDEQYF. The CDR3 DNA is TGTGCCAGCAGCCAAGGTACTAGCGACGAGCAGTACTTC.

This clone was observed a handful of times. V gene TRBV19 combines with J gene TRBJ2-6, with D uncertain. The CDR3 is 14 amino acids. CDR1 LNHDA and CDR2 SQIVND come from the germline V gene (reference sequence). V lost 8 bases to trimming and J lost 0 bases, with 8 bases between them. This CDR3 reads CASQEISGANVLTF. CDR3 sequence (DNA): TGTGCCAGTCAAGAGATCTCTGGGGCCAACGTCCTGACTTTC.

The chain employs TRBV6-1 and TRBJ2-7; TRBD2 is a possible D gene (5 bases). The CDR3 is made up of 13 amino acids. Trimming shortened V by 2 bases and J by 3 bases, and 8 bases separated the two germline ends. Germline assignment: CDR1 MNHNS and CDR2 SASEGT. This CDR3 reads CASSELSGYEQYF. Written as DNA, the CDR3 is TGTGCCAGCAGTGAACTCAGCGGCTACGAGCAGTACTTC.

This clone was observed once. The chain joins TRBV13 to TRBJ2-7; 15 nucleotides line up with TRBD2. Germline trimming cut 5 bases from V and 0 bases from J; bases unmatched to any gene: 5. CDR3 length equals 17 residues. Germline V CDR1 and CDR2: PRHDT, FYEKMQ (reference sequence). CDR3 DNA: TGTGCCAGCAGCCCGGGACTAGCGGGGGGCAGCTCCTACGAGCAGTACTTC. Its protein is CASSPGLAGGSSYEQYF.

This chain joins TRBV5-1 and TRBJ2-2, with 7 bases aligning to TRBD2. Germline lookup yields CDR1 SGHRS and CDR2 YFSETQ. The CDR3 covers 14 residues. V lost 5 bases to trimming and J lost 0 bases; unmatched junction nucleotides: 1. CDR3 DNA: TGCGCCAGCAGTGGACTAGCGAACACCGGGGAGCTGTTTTTT. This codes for CASSGLANTGELFF.

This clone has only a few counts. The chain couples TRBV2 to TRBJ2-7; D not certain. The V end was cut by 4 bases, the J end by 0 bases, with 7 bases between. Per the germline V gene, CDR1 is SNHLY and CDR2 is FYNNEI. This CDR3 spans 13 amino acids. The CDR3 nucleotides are TGTGCCAGCAGTGCGGAGAGCTCCTACGAGCAGTACTTC. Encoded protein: CASSAESSYEQYF.

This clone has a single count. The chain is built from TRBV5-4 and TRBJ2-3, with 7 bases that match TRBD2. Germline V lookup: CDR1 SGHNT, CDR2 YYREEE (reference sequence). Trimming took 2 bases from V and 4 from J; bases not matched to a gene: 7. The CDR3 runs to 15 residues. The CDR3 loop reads CASSLGLVVADTQYF. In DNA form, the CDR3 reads TGTGCCAGCAGCTTAGGACTAGTTGTCGCAGATACGCAGTATTTT. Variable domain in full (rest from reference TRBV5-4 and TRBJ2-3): ETGVTQSPTHLIKTRGQQVTLRCSSQSGHNTVSWYQQALGQGPQFIFQYYREEENGRGNFPPRFSGLQFPNYSSELNVNALELDDSALYLCASSLGLVVADTQYFGPGTRLTVL.

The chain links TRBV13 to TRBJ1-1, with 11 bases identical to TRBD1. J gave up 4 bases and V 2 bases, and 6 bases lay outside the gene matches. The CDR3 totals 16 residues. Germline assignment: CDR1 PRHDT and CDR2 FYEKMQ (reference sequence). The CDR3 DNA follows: TGTGCCAGCAGCTTAAAATCCGGGACAGGGGGCACTGAAGCTTTCTTT. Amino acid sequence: CASSLKSGTGGTEAFF.

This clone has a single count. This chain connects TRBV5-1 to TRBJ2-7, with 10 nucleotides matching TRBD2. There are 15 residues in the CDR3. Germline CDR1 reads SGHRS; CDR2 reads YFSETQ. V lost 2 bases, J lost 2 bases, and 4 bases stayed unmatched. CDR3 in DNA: TGCGCCAGCAGCTTCCTAGCGGGGGCCACCTACGAGCAGTACTTC. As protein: CASSFLAGATYEQYF.

The CDR3 spells CASSVGAGPQETQYF. CDR3 sequence (DNA): TGTGCCAGCAGCGTAGGAGCGGGGCCCCAAGAGACCCAGTACTTC. This rearrangement joins TRBV9 to TRBJ2-5; 7 bases match TRBD2. The trim removed 0 bases at V and 1 base at J, leaving 3 bases unmatched. Germline V gene lookup returns CDR1 SGDLS and CDR2 YYNGEE. CDR3 length: 15 amino acids.

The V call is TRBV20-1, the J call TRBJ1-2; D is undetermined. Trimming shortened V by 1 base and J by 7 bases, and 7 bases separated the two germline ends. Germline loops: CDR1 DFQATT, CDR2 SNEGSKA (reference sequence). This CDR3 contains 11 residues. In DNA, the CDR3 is TGCAGTGCTAGAGGTATCCTTGGCTACACCTTC. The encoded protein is CSARGILGYTF.

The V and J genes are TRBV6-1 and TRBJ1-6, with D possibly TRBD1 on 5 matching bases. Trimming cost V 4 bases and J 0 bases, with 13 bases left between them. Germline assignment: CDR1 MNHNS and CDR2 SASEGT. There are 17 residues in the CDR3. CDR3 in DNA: TGTGCCAGCAGTGTCTGGGGGGTGAGCTCCTATAATTCACCCCTCCACTTT. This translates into CASSVWGVSSYNSPLHF.

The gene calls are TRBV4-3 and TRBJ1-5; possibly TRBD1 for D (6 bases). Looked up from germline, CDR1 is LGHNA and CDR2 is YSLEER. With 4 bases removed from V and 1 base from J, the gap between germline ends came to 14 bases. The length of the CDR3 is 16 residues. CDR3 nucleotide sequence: TGCGCCAGCAGCCGAGACTACGGACAGAGCAATCAGCCCCAGCATTTT. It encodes CASSRDYGQSNQPQHF.